The 17 T cell receptor beta chains given below trace back to one sample, sequenced in a study of blood T cell repertoires in COVID-19. The protocol was immunoSEQ multiplex PCR, while the TCRdb copy is restricted to in-frame clones and leaves out a portion. The sample yields 100,000 to 150,000 clones, 65% to 90% seen once. Material: peripheral blood. The receptor set was obtained from a woman aged 80 or older with acute or convalescent COVID-19.

The rearrangement links TRBV4-1 to TRBJ1-5; D is ambiguous. CDR3 length: 16 residues. The ends were cut back, 0 bases at V and 2 bases at J, with 11 bases in the middle. CDR1 MGHRA and CDR2 YSYEKL come from the germline V gene. The CDR3 DNA is TGCGCCAGCAGCCAAGAGCGCGGGTCCGGCAATCAGCCCCAGCATTTT. Protein sequence: CASSQERGSGNQPQHF.

A word on this clone: Other DNA sequences in this specimen translate into the identical CDR3. The chain recombines TRBV28 with TRBJ1-5; 9 nucleotides line up with TRBD1. CDR1 MDHEN and CDR2 SYDVKM come from the germline V gene. The J segment lost 2 bases and the V segment lost 5 bases, leaving 7 bases of the junction unmatched. There are 16 residues in the CDR3. The CDR3 coding sequence is TGTGCCAGCAGTCCGCCTAGGACAGGGGGCAATCAGCCCCAGCATTTT. Protein sequence: CASSPPRTGGNQPQHF.

The chain links TRBV10-2 to TRBJ2-3; 8 positions match TRBD2. CDR1 WSHSY and CDR2 SAAADI come from the germline V gene. V lost 4 bases, J lost 6 bases, and 6 bases stayed unmatched. The CDR3 has 14 residues. The DNA for the CDR3 is TGCGCCAGCAGTGTACCGGGAGGGGGGGATACGCAGTATTTT. Its translation is CASSVPGGGDTQYF.

The chain couples TRBV5-1 to TRBJ2-1; 15 bases agree with TRBD2. CDR1 and CDR2 from the germline V gene are SGHRS and YFSETQ. The CDR3 loop spans 20 amino acids. Trimming removed 3 bases from V and 4 bases from J; junction bases left unmatched: 14. The CDR3 region is CASSSEFGLAGGPRYNEQFF. The DNA for the CDR3 is TGCGCCAGCAGCTCTGAATTCGGACTAGCGGGGGGGCCTAGGTACAATGAGCAGTTCTTC.

Remarks on this clone: The sample has other DNA sequences that encode this CDR3 too. The chain carries TRBV19 and TRBJ2-6, with a weak D call TRBD2 (5 bases). The CDR3 has 16 residues. V was cut by 4 bases and J by 0 bases, with 10 bases left in between. The V gene's germline CDR1 is LNHDA and CDR2 SQIVND (reference sequence). The CDR3 is CASSKGRDSGANVLTF. CDR3 in DNA: TGTGCCAGTAGTAAAGGACGGGACTCTGGGGCCAACGTCCTGACTTTC.

The chain combines TRBV28 with TRBJ1-2; 9 bases line up with TRBD1. After removal of 5 bases from V and 4 bases from J, the junction contained 2 bases not matched to a gene. The germline V gene has CDR1 MDHEN and CDR2 SYDVKM. This CDR3 contains 13 residues. This CDR3 reads CASSAGQGYGYTF. Here the CDR3 DNA reads TGTGCCAGCAGTGCGGGACAGGGCTATGGCTACACCTTC.

V and J are TRBV28 and TRBJ1-2; D gene uncertain. The germline V gene encodes CDR1 MDHEN and CDR2 SYDVKM. Trimming pared 8 bases from V and 7 bases from J, leaving 11 bases between. This CDR3 is 11 amino acids long. Here the CDR3 DNA reads TGTGCCAGCGTCCAGGCAGGTGGCTACACCTTC. Translating it yields CASVQAGGYTF.

Only one count was recorded for this clone. The CDR3 bases are TGTGCCAGCAGTCCCTCTTACACCGGGGAGCTGTTTTTT. This codes for CASSPSYTGELFF. The V and J genes are TRBV6-6 and TRBJ2-2, with D unclear. CDR3 length equals 13 residues. The V gene lost 5 bases and the J gene lost 3 bases, with 7 bases spanning the gap. Germline V gene lookup returns CDR1 MNHNY and CDR2 SVGAGI (reference sequence).

The chain has TRBV7-9 and TRBJ1-1, with 7 positions matching TRBD1. V shed 3 bases and J 4 bases; nucleotides not matched to a gene: 8. The CDR3 extends over 15 amino acids. From germline, CDR1 is SEHNR and CDR2 FQNEAQ (reference sequence). The CDR3 DNA reads TGTGCCAGCAGCTTGTGGCGTGCAGGGGGCACTGAAGCTTTCTTT. As protein: CASSLWRAGGTEAFF.

The V gene is TRBV7-9, the J gene TRBJ1-4; D is unresolved. Per the germline V gene, CDR1 is SEHNR and CDR2 is FQNEAQ (reference sequence). V shed 4 bases and J shed 0 bases, with 6 bases lying between them. The CDR3 is 14 residues long. The CDR3 DNA reads as TGTGCCAGCAGCTCCAGTGCAACTAATGAAAAACTGTTTTTT. Translation gives CASSSSATNEKLFF.

CDR3 nucleotides: TGTGCCAGTAAAAGAAGAGAGGGACAGGGGATTAGTAACTATGGCTACACCTTC. Amino acid sequence: CASKRREGQGISNYGYTF. This chain joins TRBV19 and TRBJ1-2; 10 nucleotides agree with TRBD1. V shed 7 bases, J shed 1 base, and the junction held 15 bases outside the gene matches. The CDR3 has 18 amino acids. Germline V gives CDR1 LNHDA, CDR2 SQIVND (reference sequence).

This clone was counted between two and nine times. The chain combines TRBV7-9 with TRBJ2-7; 7 nucleotides line up with TRBD2. The CDR3 spans 12 residues. Per the germline V gene, CDR1 is SEHNR and CDR2 is FQNEAQ (reference sequence). V was pared by 7 bases and J by 6 bases, with 6 bases of the junction left unmatched. This chain's CDR3 is CASTPGGGEQYF. As DNA, the CDR3 is TGTGCCAGCACCCCGGGGGGAGGCGAGCAGTACTTC.

The rearrangement links TRBV28 to TRBJ1-2; possible D gene TRBD1, 5 bases. V lost 6 bases, J lost 8 bases, and 22 bases lay in between. Germline-derived CDR1 and CDR2 are MDHEN and SYDVKM. The CDR3 length is 15 residues. In DNA, the CDR3 is TGTGCCAGCAGGGTGATGTCGACAGCGTCTCCGGGCTACACCTTC. Amino acid sequence: CASRVMSTASPGYTF.

The V call is TRBV5-1, the J call TRBJ1-3, with D unclear. The CDR3 covers 16 residues. Germline V CDR1 and CDR2: SGHRS, YFSETQ. V lost 0 bases to trimming and J lost 0 bases, with 10 bases between them. Written as DNA, the CDR3 is TGCGCCAGCAGCTTGGTTGGCGGGGACTCTGGAAACACCATATATTTT. Translated, it gives CASSLVGGDSGNTIYF. The entire variable domain, with the rest obtained from reference TRBV5-1 and TRBJ1-3, is as follows: KAGVTQTPRYLIKTRGQQVTLSCSPISGHRSVSWYQQTPGQGLQFLFEYFSETQRNKGNFPGRFSGRQFSNSRSEMNVSTLELGDSALYLCASSLVGGDSGNTIYFGEGSWLTVV.

This chain connects TRBV25-1 to TRBJ1-2; maybe TRBD1 (5 bases). This CDR3 region has 14 residues. The ends were cut back, 4 bases at V and 7 bases at J, with 16 bases in the middle. Germline V gene data show CDR1 as MGHDK and CDR2 as SYGVNS. The CDR3 DNA reads TGTGCCAGCAGTGTCTCCGGGACTCTAGGTGGCTACACCTTC. This translates into CASSVSGTLGGYTF.

The chain carries TRBV28 and TRBJ1-2; D remains ambiguous. There are 20 residues in the CDR3. V lost 6 bases, J lost 5 bases, and 34 bases lay in between. In germline, CDR1 is MDHEN, CDR2 SYDVKM. The DNA of the CDR3 is TGTGCCAGCAGGCCGCGGGTTGCGGGCACCGTCCGGGCAGTTCTTTATGGCTACACCTTC. As protein: CASRPRVAGTVRAVLYGYTF.

J is TRBJ2-7 and V is TRBV21-1; TRBD1, the table's D call, lacks a check against the DNA. TRBV21-1 is reported as a pseudogene. The CDR3 covers 15 residues. The CDR3: CASSPGTGDGYEQYF. The CDR3 DNA is TGTGCCAGCAGCCCCGGGACAGGGGACGGCTACGAGCAGTACTTC.